This section outlines one T cell receptor beta chain sequence together with its context. Its binding antigen is unknown. There are no base qualities to consult, and no much larger clone falls within one base. This sample is drawn from a study of vaccination and CD4 T cells after COVID-19 (dated by TCRdb to 2021 to 2024). About the full investigation: SARS-CoV-2 positivity had been established in the convalescent patients by nasal swab PCR, and mild disease was recorded in roughly 9 of these patients and severe disease in one. The convalescent cohort included six males and four females, with two Hispanic individuals, seven Caucasians, two Asians and one multiracial person. Post-vaccine blood samples were obtained a median of around 74 days after the second vaccine dose, with a range of about 14 to 250 days. Post-COVID blood samples from convalescent patients were collected a median of roughly 100 days after diagnosis, with a range of roughly 35 to 180 days. In around 9 COVID-19 convalescent patients and a handful of infection-naive healthy vaccine recipients, researchers compared the spike-specific CD4+ TCR repertoire from before mRNA vaccination with the repertoire from after. A few convalescent patients were sampled both early after vaccination (day 14) and late after vaccination (days 161 to 241). Two doses of either the Pfizer-BioNTech BNT162b2 vaccine (n=8) or the Moderna mRNA-1273 vaccine (n=2) were administered to participants. The research as a whole found: The study included relatively few convalescent patients and did not analyze early timepoints after natural infection. Of the vaccine-specific clones found in convalescent patients, nearly all (304 of 307) were mono-reactive for SARS-CoV-2 spike instead of being cross-reactive with common cold coronaviruses. Although the median number of SARS-CoV-2-reactive clonotypes went up from roughly 22 after infection to some 40 after vaccination, the increase was not significant. In convalescent patients, a median roughly 87% of post-vaccine SARS-CoV-2-reactive clones were detected only after vaccination, and vaccine-specific priming was suggested by this finding.

The CDR3, cysteine through phenylalanine, is 11 amino acids long. Kept here is only the CDR3 DNA, which spans 33 bases and is read in frame from base 1. V loses 4 bases of germline sequence and J loses 5 bases, and the interval between the two ends is 5 bases. Reading the germline V gene gives CDR1 MDHEN and CDR2 SYDVKM. The library was produced with PCR. The sequencer was an Illumina iSeq 100. The authors' pipeline ran thus. Non-productive sequences were removed, and CDR3s not starting with C, not ending with F or W, or shorter than 7 amino acids were discarded. Using R version 3.6.1, CDR3 homology was evaluated through Levenshtein distances (stringdist) along with unrooted phylogenetic trees (ape). The public sequencing data were trimmed at Q25 with fastp and processed into clonotypes with MiXCR by TCRdb, which kept only in-frame beta chains. Rows with a matching CDR3 protein are joined into one entry that keeps the most common DNA and genes. The V and J calls and clone size come from TCRdb's table, not from the authors' own analysis. The sample table contains approximately 30,000 distinct CDR3 sequences; only one count was recorded for roughly 51% of them. The ten largest account for roughly 5.5% of the sample.

The time point label on this specimen signifies: late sampling 161 to 241 days after vaccination in three convalescent patients. The positive SARS-CoV-2 PCR tests of the convalescent patients were dated from March to December 2020, before the Alpha, Beta and Delta variants emerged in the United States. PBMCs were separated from whole blood using Ficoll-Paque Plus gradient centrifugation and then either used fresh or cryopreserved at -140C. Recombination joined TRBV28 with TRBJ2-5; no D gene is confidently identified. This material consisted of CD4+ T cells from blood, taken about 7 months after SARS-CoV-2 vaccination. The TCR was taken from a human donor who had recovered from COVID-19. CDR3 sequence: CASSSRETQYF. The bases are TGTGCCAGCAGTTCGCGGGAGACCCAGTACTTC.